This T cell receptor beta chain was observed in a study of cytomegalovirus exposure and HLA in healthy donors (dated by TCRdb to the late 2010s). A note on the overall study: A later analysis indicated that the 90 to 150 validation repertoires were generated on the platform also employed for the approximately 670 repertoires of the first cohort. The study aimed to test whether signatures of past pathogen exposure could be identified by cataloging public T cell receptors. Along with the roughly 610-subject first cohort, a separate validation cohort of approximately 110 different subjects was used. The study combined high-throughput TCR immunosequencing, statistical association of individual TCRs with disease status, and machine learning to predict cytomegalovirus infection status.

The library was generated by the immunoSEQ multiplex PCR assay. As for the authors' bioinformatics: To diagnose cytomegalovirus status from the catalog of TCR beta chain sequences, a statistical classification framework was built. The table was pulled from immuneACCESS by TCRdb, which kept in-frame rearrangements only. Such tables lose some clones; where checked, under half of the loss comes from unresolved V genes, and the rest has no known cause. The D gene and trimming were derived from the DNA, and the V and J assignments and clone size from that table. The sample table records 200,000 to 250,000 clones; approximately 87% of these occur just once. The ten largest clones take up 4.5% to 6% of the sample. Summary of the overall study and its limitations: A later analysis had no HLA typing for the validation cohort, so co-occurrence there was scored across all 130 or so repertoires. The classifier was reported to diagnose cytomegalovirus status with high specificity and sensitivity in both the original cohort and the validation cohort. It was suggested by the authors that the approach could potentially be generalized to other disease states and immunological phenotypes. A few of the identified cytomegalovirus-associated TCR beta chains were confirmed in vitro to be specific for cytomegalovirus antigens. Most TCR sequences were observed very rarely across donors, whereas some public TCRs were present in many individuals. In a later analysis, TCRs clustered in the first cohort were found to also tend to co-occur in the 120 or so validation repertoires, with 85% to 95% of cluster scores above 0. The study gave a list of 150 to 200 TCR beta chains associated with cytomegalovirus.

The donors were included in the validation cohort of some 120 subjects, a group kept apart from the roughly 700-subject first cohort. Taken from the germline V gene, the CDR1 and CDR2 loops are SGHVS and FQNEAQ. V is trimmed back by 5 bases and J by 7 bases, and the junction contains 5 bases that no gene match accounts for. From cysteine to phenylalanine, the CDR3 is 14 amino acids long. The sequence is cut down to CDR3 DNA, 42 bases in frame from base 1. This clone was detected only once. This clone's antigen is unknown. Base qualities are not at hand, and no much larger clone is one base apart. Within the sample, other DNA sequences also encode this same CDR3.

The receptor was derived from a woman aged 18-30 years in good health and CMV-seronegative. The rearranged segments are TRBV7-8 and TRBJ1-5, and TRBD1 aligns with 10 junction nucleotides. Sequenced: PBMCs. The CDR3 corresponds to CASSRDRGDQPQHF. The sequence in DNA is TGTGCCAGCAGCCGGGACAGGGGAGACCAGCCCCAGCATTTT.